These 9 T cell receptor beta chains came from one sample sequenced in a study of shared clonotypes between healthy human individuals. Sequencing was performed with immunoSEQ multiplex PCR; in TCRdb, only in-frame clones are kept and a portion is missing. The sample gives over a million clones, around 97% of which show up once; 0.95% to 1.5% is in the top ten. The sequencing input was naive CD4+ T cells sorted from blood. The subset was: CD45RA+ positively selected. The origin of the receptors is a man aged 30 to 39 in good health.

The chain carries TRBV30 and TRBJ1-2; tentative D call: TRBD1 (5 bases). CDR3 length equals 13 residues. Germline-derived CDR1 and CDR2 are GTSNPN and SVGIG (reference sequence). The ends were cut back, 3 bases at V and 8 bases at J, with 16 bases in the middle. CDR3 in amino acids: CAWSRDLGTGYTF. CDR3 sequence (DNA): TGTGCCTGGAGCCGGGACCTCGGTACAGGCTACACCTTC.

The chain is built from TRBV5-1 and TRBJ2-1; TRBD2 agrees at 7 bases. Trimming at V came to 5 bases and at J to 6 bases, leaving 5 bases not matched to a gene. This CDR3 contains 13 residues. Germline V CDR1 and CDR2: SGHRS, YFSETQ. CDR3 bases: TGCGCCAGCAGTAAAGCGGGAAGCAATGAGCAGTTCTTC. Its protein is CASSKAGSNEQFF.

With respect to this clone: Other DNA sequences from this sample encode an identical CDR3 as well. The genes are TRBV2 and TRBJ2-1; maybe TRBD2 (5 bases). Germline V gene sequence: CDR1 SNHLY, CDR2 FYNNEI. The CDR3 is 15 amino acids. The germline V and J ends were trimmed by 2 bases and 0 bases, with 8 bases remaining between them. Here the CDR3 reads CASSERRSSYNEQFF. CDR3 nucleotides: TGTGCCAGCAGTGAACGGAGGAGCTCCTACAATGAGCAGTTCTTC.

The V gene is TRBV6-1, the J gene TRBJ2-1, with 8 positions matching TRBD1. Trimming took 6 bases from V and 5 from J; bases not matched to a gene: 9. The germline gives CDR1 MNHNS, CDR2 SASEGT. The CDR3 has 15 amino acids. The CDR3 DNA is TGTGCCAGCAGCTCCGGACAGGGTCTTGACAATGAGCAGTTCTTC. This gives the protein CASSSGQGLDNEQFF.

The chain is built from TRBV7-2 and TRBJ2-1; 8 bases map to TRBD1. From germline, CDR1 is SGHTA and CDR2 FQGNSA. V lost 11 bases, J lost 7 bases, and 19 bases stayed unmatched. The CDR3 contains 16 residues. The CDR3 is CAQQLLGGRGPNEQFF. The DNA of the CDR3 is TGTGCCCAGCAGCTACTTGGTGGCAGGGGGCCAAATGAGCAGTTCTTC.

The chain couples TRBV7-9 to TRBJ2-5; a weak D match, TRBD1 (7 bases). The CDR3 length is 17 residues. V shed 5 bases and J shed 0 bases, with 19 bases lying between them. Germline lookup yields CDR1 SEHNR and CDR2 FQNEAQ (reference sequence). CDR3 in DNA: TGTGCCAGCAGCGGCCAAGTGCGGGGACAGTACCAAGAGACCCAGTACTTC. This encodes CASSGQVRGQYQETQYF.

CDR3 in amino acids: CASSLLETQYF. CDR3 sequence (DNA): TGTGCCAGCAGCCTTTTGGAGACCCAGTACTTC. The chain joins TRBV25-1 to TRBJ2-5; D is unclear. The CDR3 is 11 amino acids. Germline CDR1 reads MGHDK; CDR2 reads SYGVNS. V gave up 6 bases and J gave up 5 bases, with 7 bases separating them.

V and J are TRBV5-1 and TRBJ2-2, with 8 bases identical to TRBD2. Germline loops: CDR1 SGHRS, CDR2 YFSETQ. The J segment lost 5 bases and the V segment lost 4 bases, leaving 10 bases of the junction unmatched. The CDR3 contains 16 residues. The CDR3 DNA follows: TGCGCCAGCAGCCCACTAGCGGTCCCTGGGACCGGGGAGCTGTTTTTT. Its translation is CASSPLAVPGTGELFF.

This chain links TRBV6-1 with TRBJ2-5; D is unclear. V shed 2 bases and J shed 0 bases, with 10 bases lying between them. CDR1 MNHNS and CDR2 SASEGT come from the germline V gene. The CDR3 extends over 15 amino acids. The CDR3 reads CASSEIYRNQETQYF. The CDR3, as DNA: TGTGCCAGCAGTGAAATCTATCGGAACCAAGAGACCCAGTACTTC.